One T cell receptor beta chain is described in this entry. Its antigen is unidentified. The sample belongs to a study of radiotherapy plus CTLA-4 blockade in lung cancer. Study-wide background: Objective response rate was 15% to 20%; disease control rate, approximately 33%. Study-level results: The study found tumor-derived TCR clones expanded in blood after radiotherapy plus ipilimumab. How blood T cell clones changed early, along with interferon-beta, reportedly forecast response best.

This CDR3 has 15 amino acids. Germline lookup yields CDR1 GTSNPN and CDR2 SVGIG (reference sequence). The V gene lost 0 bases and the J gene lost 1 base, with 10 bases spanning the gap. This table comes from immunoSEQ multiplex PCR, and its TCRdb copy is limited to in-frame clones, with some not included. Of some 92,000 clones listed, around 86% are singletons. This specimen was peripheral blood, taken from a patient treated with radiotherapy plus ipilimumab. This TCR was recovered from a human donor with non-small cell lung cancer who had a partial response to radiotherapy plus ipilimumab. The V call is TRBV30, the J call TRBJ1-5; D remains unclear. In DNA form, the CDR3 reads TGTGCCTGGAGTGTAGGCGGGATGAGCAATCAGCCCCAGCATTTT. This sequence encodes CAWSVGGMSNQPQHF.